The TCR beta chain described here comes from a study of blood T cell repertoires in COVID-19. Seattle patients were enrolled during active infection and followed longitudinally. TCRdb keeps only in-frame clones here, not all; method: immunoSEQ multiplex PCR. The table includes about 350,000 clones, roughly nine tenths detected once. The CDR3 covers 16 residues. Trimming removed 0 bases at V and 1 base at J, with 13 bases between. Germline-derived CDR1 and CDR2 are SGHRS and YFSETQ. Specimen: peripheral blood. V usage is TRBV5-1 and J usage is TRBJ1-1, with D possibly TRBD1 on 6 matching bases. This clonotype was sampled from a woman aged 55-69 years with COVID-19, enrolled during active disease. The CDR3 DNA sequence: TGCGCCAGCAGCTTGGAATTGGGACATACGAACACTGAAGCTTTCTTT. Translation gives CASSLELGHTNTEAFF.